These 29 T cell receptor beta chains came from one sample sequenced in a study of T cells after yellow fever vaccination. TCRdb analysed the 5' RACE reads with MiXCR anew, one entry per CDR3 protein. This table holds about 260,000 distinct CDR3 sequences, 13% found once. The sequencing here drew on CD4+ T cells sorted from PBMCs, taken 45 days after the yellow fever booster vaccination. The receptors were gathered from a man aged 25-40 years who received the YFV17D yellow fever vaccine.

V is TRBV10-3 and J is TRBJ1-3, with a weak D call TRBD1 (5 bases). Germline V gene sequence: CDR1 ENHRY, CDR2 SYGVKD. V gave up 0 bases and J gave up 1 base, with 10 bases separating them. The CDR3 runs to 16 residues. This chain's CDR3 is CAISESGPYSGNTIYF. CDR3 nucleotide sequence: TGTGCCATCAGTGAGTCGGGACCATATTCTGGAAACACCATATATTTT.

This clonotype was seen a handful of times. This chain uses TRBV7-2 with TRBJ2-1, with 7 positions matching TRBD2. J gave up 6 bases and V 4 bases, and 9 bases lay outside the gene matches. The CDR3 is made up of 15 amino acids. Germline CDR1 is SGHTA and CDR2 is FQGNSA. This CDR3 is CASSYQRGSGNEQFF. The DNA of the CDR3 is TGTGCCAGCAGCTACCAGCGGGGTAGCGGCAATGAGCAGTTCTTC.

This clonotype turned up a few times. CDR3 DNA sequence: TGTGCCAGCAGTCCGCAAGGGTTAGGAGCTTTCTTT. This codes for CASSPQGLGAFF. V gene TRBV12-3 or TRBV12-4 combines with J gene TRBJ1-1; D call uncertain. Trimming left V 5 bases short and J 10 bases short, with 14 bases between. The CDR3 spans 12 residues.

This chain uses TRBV3-1 with TRBJ1-1; no definite D call. This CDR3 region has 15 residues. Trimming shortened V by 4 bases and J by 0 bases, and 12 bases separated the two germline ends. In germline, CDR1 is LGHDT, CDR2 YNNKEL (reference sequence). CDR3 bases: TGTGCCAGCAGCCTGGGGAGAAGGGTGAACACTGAAGCTTTCTTT. This sequence encodes CASSLGRRVNTEAFF.

J is TRBJ2-7 and V is TRBV3-1; D call uncertain. The V end was cut by 3 bases, the J end by 7 bases, with 10 bases between. Germline lookup yields CDR1 LGHDT and CDR2 YNNKEL (reference sequence). The length of the CDR3 is 12 residues. The chain's CDR3 is CASSQGKGEQYF. The CDR3 DNA reads as TGTGCCAGCAGCCAGGGCAAAGGGGAGCAGTACTTC.

The V call is TRBV20-1, the J call TRBJ1-5; the D gene is possibly TRBD1 (5 bases). Germline V gene lookup returns CDR1 DFQATT and CDR2 SNEGSKA (reference sequence). This CDR3 contains 15 residues. The V gene lost 3 bases and the J gene lost 6 bases, with 18 bases spanning the gap. The CDR3 spells CSASLNGGLSQPQHF. The CDR3 DNA sequence: TGCAGTGCTAGCCTCAACGGGGGATTGAGTCAGCCCCAGCATTTT.

The rearrangement uses TRBV29-1 and TRBJ2-3; a possible D gene is TRBD1 (5 bases). Germline V gene lookup returns CDR1 SQVTM and CDR2 ANQGSEA. The CDR3 is 12 residues long. Trimming removed 7 bases from V and 0 bases from J, with 8 bases in between. The CDR3: CSAQASTDTQYF. The DNA of the CDR3 is TGCAGCGCACAGGCGAGCACAGATACGCAGTATTTT.

This clonotype has a handful of counts. This sequence joins TRBV29-1 and TRBJ2-1; D is unclear. Trimming stripped 2 bases from V and 6 bases from J, with 5 bases between. This CDR3 contains 11 residues. The germline V gene encodes CDR1 SQVTM and CDR2 ANQGSEA. The CDR3 DNA reads TGCAGCGTTGAAAGGGTCAATGAGCAGTTCTTC. It translates to CSVERVNEQFF.

CDR3 sequence (DNA): TGCGCCAGCAGCTTTCATGGGGATCCTAATTCACCCCTCCACTTT. Translating gives CASSFHGDPNSPLHF. This sequence joins TRBV5-1 and TRBJ1-6; D remains unclear. Trimming removed 2 bases at V and 6 bases at J, with 12 bases between. The CDR3 is 15 amino acids. Germline CDR1 is SGHRS and CDR2 is YFSETQ.

V usage is TRBV24-1 and J usage is TRBJ2-1; TRBD2 agrees at 14 bases. The V gene end was trimmed by 0 bases and the J gene end by 0 bases; junction bases not matched to a gene: 0. Germline V CDR1 and CDR2: KGHDR, SFDVKD. The CDR3 extends over 18 amino acids. The CDR3 protein is CATSDLGTSGSSYNEQFF. CDR3 nucleotide sequence: TGTGCCACCAGTGATTTGGGGACTAGCGGGAGCTCCTACAATGAGCAGTTCTTC.

This clonotype came up a few times. This chain links TRBV12-3 or TRBV12-4 with TRBJ2-2; 7 positions agree with TRBD1. This CDR3 region has 14 residues. V lost 6 bases to trimming and J lost 3 bases; unmatched junction nucleotides: 4. The CDR3 loop is CASRRQGYTGELFF. Written as DNA, the CDR3 is TGTGCCAGCAGGAGACAGGGTTACACCGGGGAGCTGTTTTTT.

V and J are TRBV6-2 or TRBV6-3 and TRBJ2-7; no clear D. V was shortened by 4 bases and J by 3 bases, with 13 bases between the two germline ends. Germline-derived CDR1 and CDR2 are MNHEY and SVGEGT. This CDR3 comprises 14 residues. CDR3 sequence (DNA): TGTGCCAGCAGTTCGACAAGCCGACGCTACGAGCAGTACTTC. Residues: CASSSTSRRYEQYF.

This chain connects TRBV5-1 to TRBJ2-2, with a tentative D call TRBD2 (6 bases). CDR1 and CDR2 (germline): SGHRS, YFSETQ. The CDR3 runs 15 residues. Deletions cut 7 bases from V and 6 bases from J, with 19 bases between. The CDR3 here is CASDKGGGTSGELFF. The CDR3 DNA reads as TGCGCCAGCGACAAGGGAGGCGGGACCTCCGGGGAGCTGTTTTTT.

This clonotype came up a few times. The V and J genes are TRBV7-2 and TRBJ2-3, with TRBD1 as a possible D gene (6 bases). Trimming took off 5 bases at V and 2 bases at J, with 11 bases between the two ends. The CDR3 covers 14 residues. CDR1 is SGHTA and CDR2 is FQGNSA in the germline V gene. The DNA of the CDR3 is TGTGCCAGCAGCCAACAGGGTCTCACAGATACGCAGTATTTT. Encoded protein: CASSQQGLTDTQYF.

This chain connects TRBV28 to TRBJ2-2; 12 positions agree with TRBD2. The trim removed 4 bases at V and 5 bases at J, leaving 2 bases unmatched. From germline, CDR1 is MDHEN and CDR2 SYDVKM. The CDR3 is made up of 15 amino acids. The CDR3 DNA reads TGTGCCAGCAGTTCCCTAGCGGGAGGGACCGGGGAGCTGTTTTTT. Its translation: CASSSLAGGTGELFF.

This clonotype showed up many times. The rearrangement links TRBV28 to TRBJ2-1; possibly TRBD1 for D (5 bases). CDR1 is MDHEN and CDR2 is SYDVKM in the germline V gene. The CDR3 runs 15 residues. Trimming left V 3 bases short and J 9 bases short, with 18 bases between. The CDR3 DNA reads TGTGCCAGCAGTTTGTCTCTAGACAGACTGACTGAGCAGTTCTTC. It specifies CASSLSLDRLTEQFF.

This chain connects TRBV11-2 to TRBJ1-2, with a tentative D call TRBD1 (5 bases). V gave up 4 bases and J gave up 6 bases, with 9 bases separating them. CDR3 length equals 12 residues. Germline V lookup: CDR1 SGHAT, CDR2 FQNNGV. CDR3 protein: CASSWPGHGYTF. The DNA of the CDR3 is TGTGCCAGCAGCTGGCCGGGACATGGCTACACCTTC.

The chain is built from TRBV28 and TRBJ1-1; D perhaps matches TRBD1 (5 bases). Per germline, CDR1 MDHEN and CDR2 SYDVKM. The CDR3 is made up of 13 amino acids. Trimming removed 6 bases from V and 8 bases from J, with 16 bases in between. This CDR3 is CASSPPQWGEAFF. The DNA of the CDR3 is TGTGCCAGCAGCCCTCCCCAGTGGGGGGAAGCTTTCTTT.

This clonotype was observed a handful of times. The chain couples TRBV12-3 or TRBV12-4 to TRBJ2-2; D remains unclear. The CDR3 loop spans 14 amino acids. The V end was cut by 6 bases, the J end by 0 bases, with 8 bases between. In DNA, the CDR3 is TGTGCCAGCAGCAAGGATGCGAACACCGGGGAGCTGTTTTTT. It is translated as CASSKDANTGELFF.

The rearrangement links TRBV20-1 to TRBJ2-4; unclear D gene. There are 13 residues in the CDR3. V gave up 3 bases and J gave up 4 bases, with 10 bases separating them. The V gene's germline CDR1 is DFQATT and CDR2 SNEGSKA (reference sequence). CDR3 sequence: CSASVPRKNIQYF. CDR3 nucleotides: TGCAGTGCTAGTGTACCTAGGAAAAACATTCAGTACTTC.

The gene calls are TRBV15 and TRBJ2-7; no definite D call. The CDR3 sequence is 13 residues long. The ends were cut back, 4 bases at V and 5 bases at J, with 12 bases in the middle. CDR1 is LNHNV and CDR2 is YYDKDF in the germline V gene (reference sequence). The CDR3 region is CATSNQPPNEQYF. The CDR3, as DNA: TGTGCCACCAGCAACCAACCGCCTAACGAGCAGTACTTC.

The J gene is TRBJ2-7, the V gene TRBV19; no definite D call. With 0 bases removed from V and 1 base from J, the gap between germline ends came to 4 bases. The germline gives CDR1 LNHDA, CDR2 SQIVND (reference sequence). The CDR3 is 13 residues long. The CDR3 nucleotides read TGTGCCAGTAGTATAGAAAGATCCTACGAGCAGTACTTC. Its protein is CASSIERSYEQYF.

This chain joins TRBV28 and TRBJ2-7; 8 nucleotides match TRBD1. The CDR3 totals 17 residues. V lost 3 bases and J lost 0; bases outside the gene matches: 10. Germline lookup yields CDR1 MDHEN and CDR2 SYDVKM. The CDR3 sequence: CASSLARTGKSSYEQYF. The DNA of the CDR3 is TGTGCCAGCAGTTTGGCCCGGACAGGGAAAAGCTCCTACGAGCAGTACTTC.

This clonotype has only a few counts. The chain couples TRBV6-1 to TRBJ2-1, with D possibly matching TRBD2 (7 bases). V lost 6 bases and J lost 9, with 21 bases in between. The CDR3 totals 15 residues. The germline V gene encodes CDR1 MNHNS and CDR2 SASEGT. CDR3 residues: CASSPLRQGGGEQFF. The CDR3 nucleotides read TGTGCCAGCAGCCCCCTTCGACAAGGGGGGGGTGAGCAGTTCTTC.

This clonotype was picked up a small number of times. The chain has TRBV7-2 and TRBJ1-2; no reliable D call. CDR1 and CDR2 from the germline V gene are SGHTA and FQGNSA. V was clipped by 0 bases and J by 5 bases, with 13 bases between them. The CDR3 contains 15 residues. As DNA, the CDR3 is TGTGCCAGCAGCTTAGCGCTGCAAGGGCAGTATGGCTACACCTTC. Its translation is CASSLALQGQYGYTF. The full variable domain, rest sourced from reference TRBV7-2 and TRBJ1-2, is GAGVSQSPSNKVTEKGKDVELRCDPISGHTALYWYRQSLGQGLEFLIYFQGNSAPDKSGLPSDRFSAERTGGSVSTLTIQRTQQEDSAVYLCASSLALQGQYGYTFGSGTRLTVV.

This clonotype was found a few times. V and J are TRBV20-1 and TRBJ2-1, with 9 bases that match TRBD2. V was clipped by 1 base and J by 7 bases; unmatched bases: 14. Germline CDR1 DFQATT, CDR2 SNEGSKA (reference sequence). The CDR3 totals 17 residues. Written as DNA, the CDR3 is TGCAGTGCTAGAGTAAGGGGCGGGAGGGCCTTTTATAATGAGCAGTTCTTC. Its translation is CSARVRGGRAFYNEQFF.

CDR3 loop: CASSLQRFTDTQYF. CDR3 coding DNA: TGCGCCAGCAGCTTACAGCGATTCACAGATACGCAGTATTTT. V and J are TRBV5-1 and TRBJ2-3, with D unclear. The CDR3 is made up of 14 amino acids. Trimming pared 2 bases from V and 2 bases from J, leaving 9 bases between. Germline CDR1 and CDR2: SGHRS and YFSETQ.

Many counts were recorded for this clonotype. The chain carries TRBV4-3 and TRBJ2-3; D ambiguous. Per germline, CDR1 LGHNA and CDR2 YSLEER. The CDR3 loop spans 17 amino acids. V lost 2 bases, J lost 2 bases, and 17 bases lay in between. The CDR3 coding sequence is TGCGCCAGCAGCCAATCTCTATGGACCACGTTCACAGATACGCAGTATTTT. Translating it yields CASSQSLWTTFTDTQYF.

This clonotype was seen more than once but under ten times. This sequence joins TRBV12-3 or TRBV12-4 and TRBJ2-3; D possibly uses TRBD1 or TRBD2 (5 bases each). V lost 8 bases, J lost 11 bases, and 11 bases lay in between. The CDR3 is 10 amino acids. CDR3 DNA: TGTGCCAGCGGGGACCTGATGCAGTATTTT. This translates into CASGDLMQYF.